This passage covers 23 T cell receptor beta chains from one sample sequenced in a study of blood T cell repertoires in COVID-19. Here immunoSEQ multiplex PCR was the method, and the copy in TCRdb shows in-frame clones only, minus some. The sample lists approximately 290,000 clones; around 85% were seen once. Sequencing was performed on peripheral blood. The source of these receptors is a human donor with COVID-19, enrolled during active disease. The donor label of this sample is uncertain.

V and J are TRBV5-4 and TRBJ2-2; D possibly corresponds to TRBD2 (6 bases). V was trimmed by 0 bases and J by 4 bases, leaving 13 bases between them. The CDR3 consists of 16 residues. Germline V CDR1 and CDR2: SGHNT, YYREEE (reference sequence). Written as DNA, the CDR3 is TGTGCCAGCAGCTTGGTTGGAGGGTCTTCCACCGGGGAGCTGTTTTTT. Protein sequence: CASSLVGGSSTGELFF.

J is TRBJ1-2 and V is TRBV3-1 (or the pseudogene TRBV3-2); 7 nucleotides agree with TRBD1. Germline CDR1 reads LGHDT; CDR2 reads YNNKEL (reference sequence). This CDR3 spans 14 amino acids. The junction had 6 bases not matched to a gene; V was cut back by 1 base and J by 7 bases. The CDR3 reads CASSQGQGSGGYTF. The DNA of the CDR3 is TGTGCCAGCAGCCAAGGACAGGGCTCGGGTGGCTACACCTTC.

This sequence joins TRBV5-1 and TRBJ2-2; TRBD2 is a possible D gene (5 bases). Germline V lookup: CDR1 SGHRS, CDR2 YFSETQ. V dropped 0 bases and J dropped 2 bases, with 11 bases sitting between them. The CDR3 is 16 residues long. CDR3 bases: TGCGCCAGCAGCTTGGAGCCAGCGGCCAACACCGGGGAGCTGTTTTTT. Protein product: CASSLEPAANTGELFF.

The sample holds one count of this clone. The chain joins TRBV5-1 to TRBJ2-3, with 7 positions matching TRBD2. This CDR3 is 16 amino acids long. Germline CDR1 is SGHRS and CDR2 is YFSETQ. The ends lost 8 bases at V and 3 bases at J; junction bases unmatched: 15. CDR3 region: CASSRAGPPGTDTQYF. For the CDR3, the DNA is TGCGCCAGTTCTCGAGCGGGGCCCCCTGGTACAGATACGCAGTATTTT.

The chain uses TRBV5-4 and TRBJ2-2; TRBD2 agrees at 10 bases. V lost 5 bases, J lost 7 bases, and 11 bases stayed unmatched. The CDR3 has 16 residues. Germline-derived CDR1 and CDR2 are SGHNT and YYREEE (reference sequence). The chain's CDR3 is CASRAGTSAIRGELFF. The DNA for the CDR3 is TGTGCCAGCAGAGCGGGGACTAGCGCAATCCGCGGGGAGCTGTTTTTT.

This clone showed up many times. The chain couples TRBV20-1 to TRBJ1-5; TRBD1 is a possible D gene (6 bases). Germline V gives CDR1 DFQATT, CDR2 SNEGSKA (reference sequence). Trimming removed 0 bases from V and 14 bases from J, with 11 bases in between. There are 11 residues in the CDR3. As DNA, the CDR3 is TGCAGTGCTAGAGATGGGGAGGGGGAGCATTTT. It codes for CSARDGEGEHF.

The chain carries TRBV5-4 and TRBJ1-1, with a possible D match to TRBD1 (5 bases). Germline CDR1 SGHNT, CDR2 YYREEE (reference sequence). Trimming stripped 3 bases from V and 0 bases from J, with 18 bases between. The CDR3 loop spans 17 amino acids. The DNA for the CDR3 is TGTGCCAGCAGCTCCCCCTTGGGGGGAGGGCTGAACACTGAAGCTTTCTTT. It is translated as CASSSPLGGGLNTEAFF.

The chain combines TRBV28 with TRBJ1-1, with TRBD1 identical over 7 bases. CDR1 MDHEN and CDR2 SYDVKM come from the germline V gene. The CDR3 has 14 amino acids. Germline trimming cut 10 bases from V and 6 bases from J; bases unmatched to any gene: 14. CDR3 amino acids: CATATRQGWAEAFF. The CDR3, as DNA: TGTGCCACAGCCACTCGACAGGGTTGGGCTGAAGCTTTCTTT. Filled out from reference TRBV28 and TRBJ1-1, the complete variable domain reads DVKVTQSSRYLVKRTGEKVFLECVQDMDHENMFWYRQDPGLGLRLIYFSYDVKMKEKGDIPEGYSVSREKKERFSLILESASTNQTSMYLCATATRQGWAEAFFGQGTRLTVV.

V and J are TRBV12-3 or TRBV12-4 and TRBJ2-3; D remains unclear. With 4 bases removed from V and 1 base from J, the gap between germline ends came to 6 bases. The CDR3 has 13 amino acids. The CDR3 coding sequence is TGTGCCAGCAGTTCTCCGGGCACAGATACGCAGTATTTT. This codes for CASSSPGTDTQYF.

The gene calls are TRBV7-9 and TRBJ1-2; 10 bases are a match to TRBD1. Losses at the gene ends were 3 bases for V and 8 bases for J; bases not matched to a gene: 6. The CDR3 totals 14 residues. Germline lookup yields CDR1 SEHNR and CDR2 FQNEAQ (reference sequence). The CDR3 reads CASSFSGTGVGYTF. The CDR3 DNA sequence: TGTGCCAGCAGCTTTTCCGGGACAGGGGTCGGCTACACCTTC.

The gene calls are TRBV5-1 and TRBJ2-5, with D perhaps matching TRBD1 (6 bases). CDR1 SGHRS and CDR2 YFSETQ come from the germline V gene. CDR3 length equals 13 residues. V dropped 3 bases and J dropped 0 bases, with 6 bases sitting between them. CDR3 nucleotide sequence: TGCGCCAGCAGCTCAGGGGACCAAGAGACCCAGTACTTC. Translating gives CASSSGDQETQYF.

The J gene is TRBJ2-7, the V gene TRBV10-3; a weak D match, TRBD1 (5 bases). The CDR3 has 13 residues. The V end lost 8 bases, the J end lost 6 bases, and 17 bases lay between the germline ends. Germline CDR1 and CDR2: ENHRY and SYGVKD. The CDR3 is CAIRDDRLTEQYF. CDR3 nucleotides: TGTGCCATCCGAGATGACAGATTAACCGAGCAGTACTTC.

The V and J genes are TRBV19 and TRBJ1-5, with TRBD1 matching over 7 bases. CDR3 size: 12 residues. V gave up 7 bases and J gave up 10 bases; unmatched junction bases: 7. In germline, CDR1 is LNHDA, CDR2 SQIVND (reference sequence). CDR3 sequence (DNA): TGTGCCAGTAACCTCAGGGGGGCACCCCAGCATTTT. This codes for CASNLRGAPQHF.

This clone was recorded only once. The V and J genes are TRBV7-2 and TRBJ1-1; 7 nucleotides align to TRBD1. The CDR3 has 14 amino acids. Trimming took 5 bases from V and 1 from J; bases not matched to a gene: 4. Germline values: CDR1 SGHTA, CDR2 FQGNSA. In nucleotides, the CDR3 is TGTGCCAGCAGCCCCCGGACAGGGAACACTGAAGCTTTCTTT. Translating gives CASSPRTGNTEAFF.

V gene TRBV7-9 combines with J gene TRBJ2-1, with 11 bases aligning to TRBD1. Germline V gene lookup returns CDR1 SEHNR and CDR2 FQNEAQ (reference sequence). The CDR3 is made up of 17 amino acids. V lost 5 bases to trimming and J lost 6 bases; unmatched junction nucleotides: 12. The CDR3 spells CASSARTGTGGINEQFF. CDR3 sequence (DNA): TGTGCCAGCAGCGCCCGAACCGGGACAGGGGGAATCAATGAGCAGTTCTTC.

The CDR3 DNA follows: TGTGCCAGCAGCCCAGACCTACAGGGGGCCCCCTACGAGCAGTACTTC. This gives the protein CASSPDLQGAPYEQYF. The chain is built from TRBV5-4 and TRBJ2-7; 9 bases agree with TRBD1. This CDR3 has 16 residues. Germline trimming cut 4 bases from V and 2 bases from J; bases unmatched to any gene: 10. The germline CDR1 and CDR2 sequences are SGHNT and YYREEE (reference sequence).

The chain uses TRBV6-5 and TRBJ2-2, with TRBD1 as a possible D gene (6 bases). Per the germline V gene, CDR1 is MNHEY and CDR2 is SVGAGI. This CDR3 has 14 amino acids. V lost 10 bases and J lost 6, with 18 bases in between. DNA of the CDR3: TGTGCCACCCAGGAGACGTGGGGGCCCGGGGAGCTGTTTTTT. Translating it yields CATQETWGPGELFF.

As DNA, the CDR3 is TGTGCCAGCAGCTCTGGGACTAGCAGAGTGAACACCGGGGAGCTGTTTTTT. This gives the protein CASSSGTSRVNTGELFF. The chain joins TRBV5-4 to TRBJ2-2; 9 bases align to TRBD2. J was trimmed by 1 base and V by 3 bases; bases with no gene match: 7. The length of the CDR3 is 17 residues. Germline assignment: CDR1 SGHNT and CDR2 YYREEE (reference sequence).

V is TRBV3-1 (or the pseudogene TRBV3-2) and J is TRBJ2-1; possibly TRBD2 for D (6 bases). The V and J ends lost 4 bases and 7 bases respectively, with 17 bases between them. The CDR3 consists of 15 residues. Germline V gene lookup returns CDR1 LGHDT and CDR2 YNNKEL (reference sequence). The CDR3 here is CASSPRIADTNEQFF. CDR3 sequence (DNA): TGTGCCAGCAGCCCCCGTATAGCGGATACAAATGAGCAGTTCTTC.

This chain connects TRBV3-1 (or the pseudogene TRBV3-2) to TRBJ2-2; D may be TRBD2 (5 bases). Deletions cut 4 bases from V and 8 bases from J, with 20 bases between. In germline, CDR1 is LGHDT, CDR2 YNNKEL (reference sequence). This CDR3 contains 16 residues. CDR3 sequence reads: CASSPGSQLVVGELFF. The CDR3 region has the DNA TGTGCCAGCAGCCCGGGGAGTCAGTTGGTTGTTGGGGAGCTGTTTTTT.

This clone has only one observation. This chain links TRBV9 with TRBJ2-3, with D perhaps matching TRBD2 (5 bases). The CDR3 is 13 amino acids. The V and J ends lost 0 bases and 6 bases respectively, with 8 bases between them. Germline lookup yields CDR1 SGDLS and CDR2 YYNGEE. The chain's CDR3 is CASSVAGSDTQYF. The CDR3 bases are TGTGCCAGCAGCGTAGCGGGATCCGATACGCAGTATTTT. The full variable domain, with the rest looked up from reference TRBV9 and TRBJ2-3, is DSGVTQTPKHLITATGQRVTLRCSPRSGDLSVYWYQQSLDQGLQFLIQYYNGEERAKGNILERFSAQQFPDLHSELNLSSLELGDSALYFCASSVAGSDTQYFGPGTRLTVL.

This chain joins TRBV28 and TRBJ2-3; the D gene is possibly TRBD2 (5 bases). The CDR3 is made up of 15 amino acids. The V end was cut by 5 bases, the J end by 6 bases, with 18 bases between. Germline V gene lookup returns CDR1 MDHEN and CDR2 SYDVKM. CDR3 sequence (DNA): TGTGCCAGCAGTCCCATGGAACGGGATGGGGATACGCAGTATTTT. It encodes CASSPMERDGDTQYF.

The chain joins TRBV9 to TRBJ2-1; 7 nucleotides align to TRBD2. The CDR3 runs to 14 residues. Trimming removed 7 bases from V and 0 bases from J; junction bases left unmatched: 4. Germline CDR1 SGDLS, CDR2 YYNGEE. The CDR3 region is CASHGGSSYNEQFF. DNA for the CDR3: TGTGCCAGCCACGGCGGGAGCTCCTACAATGAGCAGTTCTTC.